This TCR beta chain is from a study of blood T cell repertoires in COVID-19. Background on the study: Sites across the United States, Italy and Spain contributed samples from acute and convalescent COVID-19.

Germline V gene lookup returns CDR1 MNHNS and CDR2 SASEGT. CDR3 length equals 15 residues. V lost 1 base to trimming and J lost 7 bases, with 13 bases between them. The method was immunoSEQ multiplex PCR; TCRdb's version includes in-frame clones alone and lacks a portion of them. The sample lists 300,000 to 400,000 clones, around four fifths seen once, with 3% in the top ten. Sequencing was done on a sample of peripheral blood. The clonotype was recovered from a man aged 25 to 40 with active or convalescent COVID-19. The chain is built from TRBV6-1 and TRBJ1-4; possibly TRBD1 for D (6 bases). The CDR3 DNA is TGTGCCAGCAGTGAAGTGCGGGGGGCGCGTGAAAAACTGTTTTTT. It encodes CASSEVRGAREKLFF.